Listed below are T cell receptor beta chains from one sample, sequenced in a study of blood T cell repertoires in COVID-19. Assay: immunoSEQ multiplex PCR; the TCRdb copy retains only in-frame clones and omits some. The sample lists fewer than 50,000 clones; around 80% were seen once. The sample taken for sequencing was peripheral blood. These receptors all stem from a woman aged 80 or over with active or convalescent COVID-19. Each CDR3 is given with its conserved first and last residue. D genes are given only for firm matches. Some rows mark clone size as missing; the rest say once, few, many or name a class of expanded clone.

D: .; J: TRBJ1-1; V: TRBV11-2; size: once; CDR3: CASSLVGAGEAFF; DNA: TGTGCCAGCAGCTTAGTGGGGGCAGGCGAAGCTTTCTTT
D: TRBD2; J: TRBJ2-7; V: TRBV7-9; size: .; CDR3: CASSGPGLAGPGTYEQYF; DNA: TGTGCCAGCAGCGGTCCGGGACTAGCGGGTCCTGGAACCTACGAGCAGTACTTC
D: .; J: TRBJ1-1; V: TRBV30; size: .; CDR3: CAWRASQAGNTEAFF; DNA: TGTGCCTGGAGAGCCTCCCAAGCGGGGAACACTGAAGCTTTCTTT
D: TRBD1; J: TRBJ1-1; V: TRBV28; size: .; CDR3: CASSLRGPGQRDTEAFF; DNA: TGTGCCAGCAGTTTACGAGGGCCGGGACAGAGGGACACTGAAGCTTTCTTT
D: TRBD1; J: TRBJ1-4; V: TRBV27; size: .; CDR3: CASSRGDREVEKLFF; DNA: TGTGCCAGCAGTCGGGGGGACAGGGAGGTTGAAAAACTGTTTTTT
D: TRBD1; J: TRBJ2-7; V: TRBV30; size: few; CDR3: CAWDRGRYEQYF; DNA: TGTGCCTGGGACAGGGGGCGGTACGAGCAGTACTTC
D: TRBD2; J: TRBJ2-1; V: TRBV19; size: .; CDR3: CASSIQSGAGGPSYNEQFF; DNA: TGTGCCAGTAGTATTCAGTCAGGAGCGGGAGGACCATCCTACAATGAGCAGTTCTTC
D: .; J: TRBJ1-1; V: TRBV9; size: .; CDR3: CASAPDMNTEAFF; DNA: TGTGCCAGCGCGCCAGACATGAACACTGAAGCTTTCTTT
D: .; J: TRBJ1-2; V: TRBV25-1; size: .; CDR3: CASSERGFGGYTF; DNA: TGTGCCAGCAGTGAACGGGGGTTTGGTGGCTACACCTTC
D: TRBD2; J: TRBJ2-1; V: TRBV6-5; size: .; CDR3: CASSKTSGSYNEQFF; DNA: TGTGCCAGCAGTAAGACTAGCGGGTCCTACAATGAGCAGTTCTTC
D: .; J: TRBJ2-3; V: TRBV10-1; size: .; CDR3: CASSNGQQSDTQYF; DNA: TGCGCCAGCAGTAACGGACAGCAGTCAGATACGCAGTATTTT
D: .; J: TRBJ1-2; V: TRBV6-5; size: .; CDR3: CASSYSGGGYTF; DNA: TGTGCCAGCAGTTACTCAGGGGGAGGCTACACCTTC
D: TRBD1; J: TRBJ1-1; V: TRBV18; size: .; CDR3: CASSPVDRTSSTEAFF; DNA: TGTGCCAGCTCACCGGTGGACAGGACATCGAGCACTGAAGCTTTCTTT
D: .; J: TRBJ2-1; V: TRBV28; size: .; CDR3: CASSFLPPQGPTSEQFF; DNA: TGTGCCAGCAGTTTCCTCCCCCCTCAGGGGCCTACGAGTGAGCAGTTCTTC
D: .; J: TRBJ2-7; V: TRBV21-1; size: .; CDR3: CASSKGKGTPNYEQYF; DNA: TGTGCCAGCAGCAAAGGGAAAGGGACACCGAACTACGAGCAGTACTTC
D: TRBD1; J: TRBJ1-4; V: TRBV5-1; size: .; CDR3: CASSATGPPNEKLFF; DNA: TGCGCCAGCAGCGCGACAGGGCCCCCTAATGAAAAACTGTTTTTT
D: TRBD1; J: TRBJ2-5; V: TRBV3-1/TRBV3-2; size: .; CDR3: CASTSGTGEETQYF; DNA: TGTGCCAGCACCTCCGGGACAGGGGAGGAGACCCAGTACTTC
D: .; J: TRBJ1-6; V: TRBV27; size: .; CDR3: CASSWQGVNSPLHF; DNA: TGTGCCAGCAGTTGGCAGGGCGTTAATTCACCCCTCCACTTT